This record concerns one TCR beta chain sequence. Its antigen remains unidentified. No much larger clone is present one base from it, and per-base qualities are unavailable. Other DNA sequences in this specimen translate into the identical CDR3. The sample originates from a study of blood T cell repertoires in COVID-19 (dated by TCRdb to 2018 to 2021). As for the study more broadly: Samples covering the acute and convalescent phases of COVID-19 were provided by collaborators in the United States, Italy and Spain. The prospective study material was composed of cDNA or gDNA derived from T cells, B-cell-depleted T cells, or PBMCs. Subjects who had been exposed to COVID-19, were actively infected with it, or had recovered from it provided the deeply sampled blood TCRbeta repertoires that made up the dataset. The repertoires were released in a freely available public database intended as a resource for research on the immune response to SARS-CoV-2. Samples came from the ongoing ImmuneRACE study (first 160 participants) plus 1,254 subjects from 6 global collaborators. Nearly every sample came with metadata listing a de-identified subject ID, COVID-19 status, age in years and sex. Where available, HLA class I and class II types were obtained from metadata supplied by the sample provider rather than from assay-based typing.

One collaborating source in Seattle enrolled patients while the patients were actively infected and followed the patients over time throughout the course of disease. Whole blood was collected in K2EDTA tubes by collaborating institutions according to the institutions' own protocols. For TCRbeta analysis, collaborators shipped samples as frozen whole blood, isolated PBMCs, or DNA extracted from either of those sample types. The CDR3 sequence holds 15 residues, the cysteine and phenylalanine included. Only CDR3 DNA is held: 45 bases, read in frame from base 1. As encoded in the germline V gene, CDR1 is KGHSH while CDR2 is LQKENI. The germline ends are 9 bases apart after V is trimmed by 3 bases and J by 0 bases. Paper-wide results and their limitations: Clinical and demographic metadata were provided uncurated, with the amount varying by source and participant.

TCRbeta CDR3 regions were amplified from genomic DNA by means of the immunoSEQ Assay, a bias-controlled multiplex PCR. The authors' pipeline ran thus. Nucleated cell counts per sample were estimated from amplification of reference gene primers within the assay. Sequence reads were collapsed and filtered to measure the absolute abundance of every unique TCRbeta CDR3 rearrangement. For each sample, productive Simpson clonality was calculated as the square root of Simpson's diversity index over productive rearrangements. TCRdb took over this immuneACCESS table, retaining in-frame rearrangements with V and J assigned. Such tables are incomplete; in checked studies, under half of the missing clones stem from an unresolved V gene, and the remainder is unexplained. The DNA was the basis for D and trimming; V, J and clone size are from that table. This sample is represented by tens of thousands of clones; around 90% of them were singletons. The ten largest clonotypes hold roughly 5% of the sample.

The source of this sequence is a man in his sixties with COVID-19, enrolled during active disease. The chain employs TRBV18 and TRBJ1-5; D gene: possibly TRBD1, on 5 matching bases. Sequencing used peripheral blood. The CDR3 protein is CASSPPGDSNQPQHF. The DNA is TGTGCCAGCTCACCCCCGGGGGATAGCAATCAGCCCCAGCATTTT.